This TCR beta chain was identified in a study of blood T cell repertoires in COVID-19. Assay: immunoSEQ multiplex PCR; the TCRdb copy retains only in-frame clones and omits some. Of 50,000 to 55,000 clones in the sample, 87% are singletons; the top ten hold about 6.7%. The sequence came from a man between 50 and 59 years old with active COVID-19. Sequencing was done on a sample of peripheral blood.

The CDR3: CASSPRREESLHF. The CDR3 region has the DNA TGTGCCAGCAGTCCACGCAGGGAGGAATCCCTCCACTTT. The chain employs TRBV27 and TRBJ1-6, with D perhaps matching TRBD1 (5 bases). CDR3 size: 13 residues. The V end was cut by 5 bases, the J end by 14 bases, with 16 bases between. Germline CDR1 is MNHEY and CDR2 is SMNVEV (reference sequence).